One sample yielded the 23 T cell receptor beta chains listed below, sequenced in a study of T cells in Graves' hyperthyroidism and ophthalmopathy. It was RNA transcripts that yielded the amplified TCR beta CDR3 regions. First-round RT-PCR of the TCR CDR3 relied on the HTBI primer set. TCRdb passed the multiplex PCR reads through MiXCR, listing each CDR3 protein once. This table has some 350,000 distinct CDR3 sequences, 12% to 15% appearing once. Sequenced sample: blood. Every receptor here comes from a woman aged 60 to 75 with Graves' ophthalmopathy.

This clonotype was recorded many times. V usage is TRBV28 and J usage is TRBJ2-4; tentative D call: TRBD2 (6 bases). The germline CDR1 and CDR2 sequences are MDHEN and SYDVKM. This CDR3 has 13 amino acids. V lost 5 bases to trimming and J lost 7 bases, with 12 bases between them. CDR3 amino acids: CASSLRDSNIQYF. CDR3 sequence (DNA): TGTGCCAGCAGTCTCCGGGACTCGAACATTCAGTACTTC.

This clonotype showed up many times. This chain joins TRBV7-2 and TRBJ1-6, with D perhaps matching TRBD1 (6 bases). The CDR3 sequence is 14 residues long. Trimming removed 1 base from V and 10 bases from J, with 11 bases in between. Germline CDR1 is SGHTA and CDR2 is FQGNSA. CDR3 in amino acids: CASSLVQGNSPLHF. The CDR3 DNA reads TGTGCCAGCAGCTTAGTACAGGGAAACTCACCCCTCCACTTT. Filled out from reference TRBV7-2 and TRBJ1-6, the complete variable domain reads GAGVSQSPSNKVTEKGKDVELRCDPISGHTALYWYRQSLGQGLEFLIYFQGNSAPDKSGLPSDRFSAERTGGSVSTLTIQRTQQEDSAVYLCASSLVQGNSPLHFGNGTRLTVT.

This clonotype showed up many times. This chain connects TRBV12-3 or TRBV12-4 to TRBJ1-2, with D possibly TRBD1 on 5 matching bases. CDR3 size: 14 residues. V lost 4 bases and J 4 bases, leaving 13 bases between the germline ends. The CDR3 loop reads CASSWGSGGYGYTF. The CDR3 DNA reads TGTGCCAGCAGTTGGGGGTCGGGCGGCTATGGCTACACCTTC.

Many counts were recorded for this clonotype. The CDR3 region is CSARDVGQGYNEQFF. CDR3 bases: TGCAGTGCTAGAGATGTCGGACAGGGATACAATGAGCAGTTCTTC. The chain has TRBV20-1 and TRBJ2-1; TRBD1 matches at 8 bases. From germline, CDR1 is DFQATT and CDR2 SNEGSKA (reference sequence). With V trimmed by 0 bases and J by 4 bases, 5 bases remained unmatched. The CDR3 consists of 15 residues.

This clonotype was counted ten times or more. The rearrangement links TRBV12-3 or TRBV12-4 to TRBJ1-5; D may be TRBD1 (5 bases). CDR3 length: 15 amino acids. Trimming removed 5 bases from V and 5 bases from J, with 16 bases in between. The CDR3 DNA reads as TGTGCCAGCAGTCGCGAGGCAGGGAAGGATCAGCCCCAGCATTTT. Protein: CASSREAGKDQPQHF.

CDR3 bases: TGTGCCAGCAGCCGGGCGGGCAGGGGGGTTTACGAGCAGTACTTC. Residues: CASSRAGRGVYEQYF. This rearrangement joins TRBV5-6 to TRBJ2-7, with a weak D call TRBD1 (7 bases). Germline CDR1 and CDR2: SGHDT and YYEEEE. Trimming left V 4 bases short and J 4 bases short, with 18 bases between. This CDR3 region has 15 residues.

The sample holds many counts of this clonotype. The chain combines TRBV6-1 with TRBJ1-1, with 7 nucleotides matching TRBD1. This CDR3 spans 14 amino acids. Germline loops: CDR1 MNHNS, CDR2 SASEGT. V shed 4 bases and J 5 bases; nucleotides not matched to a gene: 7. CDR3 protein: CASSALRGGTEAFF. In DNA form, the CDR3 reads TGTGCCAGCAGTGCCCTCAGGGGGGGGACTGAAGCTTTCTTT.

This clonotype was picked up a small number of times. The chain couples TRBV5-6 to TRBJ1-1; no definite D call. The CDR3 loop spans 14 amino acids. V was pared by 0 bases and J by 3 bases, with 9 bases between. Germline CDR1 SGHDT, CDR2 YYEEEE. Written as DNA, the CDR3 is TGTGCCAGCAGCTTGGTGGAACGGCACACTGAAGCTTTCTTT. It encodes CASSLVERHTEAFF.

V and J are TRBV2 and TRBJ2-5; 10 bases line up with TRBD2. Germline-derived CDR1 and CDR2 are SNHLY and FYNNEI. This CDR3 has 17 amino acids. J gave up 1 base and V 4 bases, and 9 bases lay outside the gene matches. Here the CDR3 DNA reads TGTGCCAGCAGTGCCTGGGGAGCGGGAGGGGCCCAAGAGACCCAGTACTTC. Translating gives CASSAWGAGGAQETQYF.

This clonotype has a count of ten or more. The chain couples TRBV5-1 to TRBJ2-2; D not certain. V lost 8 bases, J lost 4 bases, and 15 bases lay in between. Looked up from germline, CDR1 is SGHRS and CDR2 is YFSETQ. The CDR3 length is 14 residues. DNA for the CDR3: TGCGCCAGGACCTGCGGTAATAGCACCGGGGAGCTGTTTTTT. This gives the protein CARTCGNSTGELFF.

This clonotype was found a few times. The V and J genes are TRBV10-3 and TRBJ1-1, with D possibly TRBD1 on 6 matching bases. The CDR3 is 13 amino acids. CDR1 and CDR2 from the germline V gene are ENHRY and SYGVKD. This CDR3 is CASGRDMNTEAFF. CDR3 sequence (DNA): TGTGCAAGTGGGAGGGACATGAACACTGAAGCTTTCTTT.

Remarks on this clonotype: A clone one base away is much larger, so this may be a read error. The genes are TRBV20-1 and TRBJ2-3, with a tentative D call TRBD2 (5 bases). V lost 3 bases, J lost 5 bases, and 21 bases lay in between. The germline V gene has CDR1 DFQATT and CDR2 SNEGSKA (reference sequence). The CDR3 sequence is 16 residues long. The CDR3 loop reads CSARTALVGVIDTQYF. The CDR3 DNA reads as TGCAGTGCTAGGACGGCGTTAGTGGGAGTCATAGATACGCAGTATTTT.

In its sample, this clonotype was seen a few times. The chain uses TRBV10-3 and TRBJ2-1; TRBD1 aligns across 7 bases. This CDR3 is 15 amino acids long. The germline V gene has CDR1 ENHRY and CDR2 SYGVKD. Germline trimming cut 2 bases from V and 12 bases from J; bases unmatched to any gene: 13. CDR3 in amino acids: CAISEIGTVDDGQFF. The CDR3 coding sequence is TGTGCCATCAGTGAGATCGGGACAGTGGACGATGGGCAGTTCTTC.

V usage is TRBV30 and J usage is TRBJ2-7; perhaps TRBD2 as D (5 bases). V gave up 8 bases and J gave up 3 bases, with 17 bases separating them. This CDR3 has 13 amino acids. Germline assignment: CDR1 GTSNPN and CDR2 SVGIG (reference sequence). CDR3 residues: CASSFGVDYEQYF. CDR3 nucleotide sequence: TGTGCCAGTAGTTTCGGGGTTGACTACGAGCAGTACTTC.

This clonotype has ten or more counts. The J gene is TRBJ2-1, the V gene TRBV10-2; 9 bases line up with TRBD1. The germline CDR1 and CDR2 sequences are WSHSY and SAAADI. V lost 2 bases and J lost 6; bases outside the gene matches: 5. The CDR3 has 15 amino acids. The CDR3 DNA reads TGCGCCAGCAGTGAGGGACAGGGGATAGGCAATGAGCAGTTCTTC. Translating it yields CASSEGQGIGNEQFF.

This clonotype has a count of ten or more. This chain joins TRBV7-8 and TRBJ1-4, with D hard to call. The CDR3 extends over 13 amino acids. The V gene's germline CDR1 is SGHVS and CDR2 FQNEAQ. V was clipped by 1 base and J by 8 bases, with 8 bases between them. Here the CDR3 reads CASSLVLKEKLFF. The CDR3 coding sequence is TGTGCCAGCAGCTTAGTTCTGAAGGAAAAACTGTTTTTT.

The table lists this clonotype with many counts. V and J are TRBV28 and TRBJ1-2, with D perhaps matching TRBD1 (6 bases). Germline loops: CDR1 MDHEN, CDR2 SYDVKM. The V end was cut by 6 bases, the J end by 8 bases, with 13 bases between. The CDR3 sequence is 12 residues long. The CDR3 DNA reads as TGTGCCAGCAGCAAACAGGGCTGGGGCTACACCTTC. Its translation: CASSKQGWGYTF.

This clonotype has at least ten counts. The chain joins TRBV7-2 to TRBJ2-5, with 8 nucleotides matching TRBD1. Germline trimming cut 5 bases from V and 5 bases from J; bases unmatched to any gene: 7. Germline V gene data show CDR1 as SGHTA and CDR2 as FQGNSA. The length of the CDR3 is 14 residues. The CDR3 region has the DNA TGTGCCAGCAGCCACGACAGGGGTGGGGAGACCCAGTACTTC. Its protein is CASSHDRGGETQYF.

This clonotype came up many times. The chain links TRBV20-1 to TRBJ2-7, with D perhaps matching TRBD1 (5 bases). From germline, CDR1 is DFQATT and CDR2 SNEGSKA (reference sequence). The V and J ends lost 0 bases and 5 bases respectively, with 14 bases between them. This CDR3 is built from 14 residues. The DNA for the CDR3 is TGCAGTGCTAGAGATCCCCAACAGGTCCACGAGCAGTACTTC. The encoded protein is CSARDPQQVHEQYF.

The chain is built from TRBV6-1 and TRBJ2-3; a possible D gene is TRBD2 (7 bases). Germline V lookup: CDR1 MNHNS, CDR2 SASEGT. This CDR3 region has 19 residues. The V end was cut by 6 bases, the J end by 1 base, with 26 bases between. CDR3 protein: CASSRRIMAGASGTDTQYF. The CDR3 coding sequence is TGTGCCAGCAGCCGAAGGATCATGGCGGGGGCTAGCGGCACAGATACGCAGTATTTT.

This clonotype was recorded many times. The CDR3 region has the DNA TGTGCCAGCAGCCCCGGGACTAGCGGAACCTACGAGCAGTACTTC. It translates to CASSPGTSGTYEQYF. The chain couples TRBV3-1 to TRBJ2-7; 11 bases map to TRBD2. The CDR3 runs to 15 residues. Germline V lookup: CDR1 LGHDT, CDR2 YNNKEL (reference sequence). V lost 4 bases, J lost 2 bases, and 4 bases stayed unmatched.

Ten or more counts support this clonotype. This chain connects TRBV5-1 to TRBJ2-7; D possibly corresponds to TRBD1 (6 bases). Looked up from germline, CDR1 is SGHRS and CDR2 is YFSETQ. This CDR3 contains 15 residues. The germline V and J ends were trimmed by 0 bases and 4 bases, with 14 bases remaining between them. DNA of the CDR3: TGCGCCAGCAGCTTGGACAGGGCATTTCCATACGAGCAGTACTTC. This sequence encodes CASSLDRAFPYEQYF.

This clonotype was detected many times. This sequence joins TRBV27 and TRBJ2-1; TRBD2 agrees at 11 bases. V gave up 8 bases and J gave up 5 bases; unmatched junction bases: 8. The CDR3 consists of 15 residues. Looked up from germline, CDR1 is MNHEY and CDR2 is SMNVEV (reference sequence). CDR3 amino acids: CASRSGTSGNNEQFF. For the CDR3, the DNA is TGTGCCAGCCGAAGCGGGACTAGCGGAAACAATGAGCAGTTCTTC.